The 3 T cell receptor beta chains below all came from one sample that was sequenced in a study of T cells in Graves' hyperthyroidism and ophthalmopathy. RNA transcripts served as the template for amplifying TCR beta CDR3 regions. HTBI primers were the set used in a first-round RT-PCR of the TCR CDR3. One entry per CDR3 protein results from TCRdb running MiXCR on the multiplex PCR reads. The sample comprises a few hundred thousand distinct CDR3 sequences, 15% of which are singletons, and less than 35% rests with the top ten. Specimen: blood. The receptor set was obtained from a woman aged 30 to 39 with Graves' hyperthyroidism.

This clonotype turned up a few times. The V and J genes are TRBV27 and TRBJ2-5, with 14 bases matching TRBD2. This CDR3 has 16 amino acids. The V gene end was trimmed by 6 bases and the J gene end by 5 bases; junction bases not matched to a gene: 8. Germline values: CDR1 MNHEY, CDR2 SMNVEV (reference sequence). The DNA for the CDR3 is TGTGCCAGCAGCCGCGGGACTAGCGGGAGTACGGAGACCCAGTACTTC. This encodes CASSRGTSGSTETQYF.

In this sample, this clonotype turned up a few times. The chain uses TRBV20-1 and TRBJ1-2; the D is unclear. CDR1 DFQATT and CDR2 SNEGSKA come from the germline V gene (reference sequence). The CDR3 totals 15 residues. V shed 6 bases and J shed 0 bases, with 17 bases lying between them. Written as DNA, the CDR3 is TGCAGTGCAAAGTCAGGAGGGAGCGCTAACTATGGCTACACCTTC. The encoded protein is CSAKSGGSANYGYTF.

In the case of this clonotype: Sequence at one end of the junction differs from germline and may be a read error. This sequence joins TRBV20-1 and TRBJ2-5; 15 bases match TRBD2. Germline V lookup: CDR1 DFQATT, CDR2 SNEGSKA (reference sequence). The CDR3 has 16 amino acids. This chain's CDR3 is CSVGLAGGPREEIQYF. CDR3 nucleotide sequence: TGCAGTGTCGGACTAGCGGGAGGGCCGAGGGAAGAGATCCAGTACTTC.